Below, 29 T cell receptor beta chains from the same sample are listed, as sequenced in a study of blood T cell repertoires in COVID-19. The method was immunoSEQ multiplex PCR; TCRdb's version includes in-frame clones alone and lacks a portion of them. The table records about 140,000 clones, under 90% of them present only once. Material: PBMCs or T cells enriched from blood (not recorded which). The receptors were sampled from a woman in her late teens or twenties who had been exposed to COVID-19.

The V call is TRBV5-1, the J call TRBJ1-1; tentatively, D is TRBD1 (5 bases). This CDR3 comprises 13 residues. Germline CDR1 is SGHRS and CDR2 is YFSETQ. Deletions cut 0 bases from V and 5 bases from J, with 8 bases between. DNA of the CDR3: TGCGCCAGCAGCTTGGACGGGGGGACTGAAGCTTTCTTT. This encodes CASSLDGGTEAFF.

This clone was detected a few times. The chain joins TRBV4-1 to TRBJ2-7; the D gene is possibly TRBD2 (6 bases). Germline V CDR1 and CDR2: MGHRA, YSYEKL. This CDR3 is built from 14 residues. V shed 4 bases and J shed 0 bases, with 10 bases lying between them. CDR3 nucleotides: TGCGCCAGCAGCCTAGCGGTCACCTCCTACGAGCAGTACTTC. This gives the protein CASSLAVTSYEQYF.

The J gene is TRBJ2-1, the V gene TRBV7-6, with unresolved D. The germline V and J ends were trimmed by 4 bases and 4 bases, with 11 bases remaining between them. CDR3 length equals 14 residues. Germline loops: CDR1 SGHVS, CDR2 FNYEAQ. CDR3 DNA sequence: TGTGCCAGCAGCTACCAGACTCTGTACAATGAGCAGTTCTTC. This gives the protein CASSYQTLYNEQFF.

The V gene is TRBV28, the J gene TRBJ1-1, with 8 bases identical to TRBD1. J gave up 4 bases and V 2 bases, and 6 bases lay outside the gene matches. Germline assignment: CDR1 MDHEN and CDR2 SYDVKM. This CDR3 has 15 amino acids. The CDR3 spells CASSLPDRGATEAFF. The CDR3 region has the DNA TGTGCCAGCAGTTTACCTGACAGGGGTGCCACTGAAGCTTTCTTT.

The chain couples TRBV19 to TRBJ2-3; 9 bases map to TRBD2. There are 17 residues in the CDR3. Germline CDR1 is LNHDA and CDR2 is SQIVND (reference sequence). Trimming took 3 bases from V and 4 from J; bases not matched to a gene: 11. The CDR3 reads CASSIWGDAGGPDTQYF. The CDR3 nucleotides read TGTGCCAGTAGTATTTGGGGGGACGCGGGAGGGCCAGATACGCAGTATTTT. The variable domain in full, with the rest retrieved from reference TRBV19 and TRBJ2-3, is DGGITQSPKYLFRKEGQNVTLSCEQNLNHDAMYWYRQDPGQGLRLIYYSQIVNDFQKGDIAEGYSVSREKKESFPLTVTSAQKNPTAFYLCASSIWGDAGGPDTQYFGPGTRLTVL.

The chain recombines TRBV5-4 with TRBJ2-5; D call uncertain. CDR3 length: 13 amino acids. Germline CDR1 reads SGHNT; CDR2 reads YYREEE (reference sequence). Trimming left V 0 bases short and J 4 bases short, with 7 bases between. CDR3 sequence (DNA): TGTGCCAGCAGCTTGGGGCAGATAGAGACCCAGTACTTC. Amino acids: CASSLGQIETQYF.

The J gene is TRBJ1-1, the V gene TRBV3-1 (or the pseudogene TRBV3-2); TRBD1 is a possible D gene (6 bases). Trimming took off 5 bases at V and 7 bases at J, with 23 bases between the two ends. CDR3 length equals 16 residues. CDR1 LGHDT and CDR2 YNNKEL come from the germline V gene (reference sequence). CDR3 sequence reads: CASSARGGPRGSEAFF. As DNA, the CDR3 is TGTGCCAGCAGCGCTCGGGGGGGCCCCCGTGGAAGTGAAGCTTTCTTT.

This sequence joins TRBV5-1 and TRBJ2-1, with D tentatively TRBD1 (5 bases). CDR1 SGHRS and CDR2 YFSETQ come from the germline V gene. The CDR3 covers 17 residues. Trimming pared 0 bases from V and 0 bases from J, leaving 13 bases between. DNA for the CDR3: TGCGCCAGCAGCTTGGCAGGGTTCCCGAGCTCCTACAATGAGCAGTTCTTC. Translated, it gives CASSLAGFPSSYNEQFF.

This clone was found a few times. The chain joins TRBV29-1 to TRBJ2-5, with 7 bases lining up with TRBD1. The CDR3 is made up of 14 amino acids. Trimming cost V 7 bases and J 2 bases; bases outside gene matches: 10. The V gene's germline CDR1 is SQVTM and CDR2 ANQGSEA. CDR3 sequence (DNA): TGCAGCGCTTCCCTCTACAGGGGACAAGAGACCCAGTACTTC. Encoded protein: CSASLYRGQETQYF. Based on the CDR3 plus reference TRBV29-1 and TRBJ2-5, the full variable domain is SAVISQKPSRDICQRGTSLTIQCQVDSQVTMMFWYRQQPGQSLTLIATANQGSEATYESGFVIDKFPISRPNLTFSTLTVSNMSPEDSSIYLCSASLYRGQETQYFGPGTRLLVL.

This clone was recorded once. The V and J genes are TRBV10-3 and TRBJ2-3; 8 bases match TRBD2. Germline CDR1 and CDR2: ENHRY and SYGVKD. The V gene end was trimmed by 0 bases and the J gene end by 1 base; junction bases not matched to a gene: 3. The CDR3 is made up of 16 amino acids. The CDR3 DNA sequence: TGTGCCATCAGTGAGTCGAAACTAGCGGGCACAGATACGCAGTATTTT. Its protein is CAISESKLAGTDTQYF.

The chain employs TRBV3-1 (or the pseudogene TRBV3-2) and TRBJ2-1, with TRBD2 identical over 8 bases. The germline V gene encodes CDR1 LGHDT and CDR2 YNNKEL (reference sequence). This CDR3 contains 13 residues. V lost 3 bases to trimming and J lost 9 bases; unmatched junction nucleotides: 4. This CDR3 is CASSQTTSGEQFF. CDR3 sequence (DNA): TGTGCCAGCAGCCAGACAACTAGCGGTGAGCAGTTCTTC.

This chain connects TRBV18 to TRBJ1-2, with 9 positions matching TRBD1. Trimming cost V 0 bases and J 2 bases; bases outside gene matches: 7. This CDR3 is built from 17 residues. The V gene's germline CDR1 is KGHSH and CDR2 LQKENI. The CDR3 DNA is TGTGCCAGCTCACCACCCCGCGGGACAGGGACAAACTATGGCTACACCTTC. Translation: CASSPPRGTGTNYGYTF.

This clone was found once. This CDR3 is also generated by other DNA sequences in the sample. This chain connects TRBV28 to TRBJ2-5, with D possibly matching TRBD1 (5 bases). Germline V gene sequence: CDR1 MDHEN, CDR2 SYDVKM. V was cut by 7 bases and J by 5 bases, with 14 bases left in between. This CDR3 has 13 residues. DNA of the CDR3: TGTGCCAGCACCTGGGGCGGAAGGGAGACCCAGTACTTC. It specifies CASTWGGRETQYF.

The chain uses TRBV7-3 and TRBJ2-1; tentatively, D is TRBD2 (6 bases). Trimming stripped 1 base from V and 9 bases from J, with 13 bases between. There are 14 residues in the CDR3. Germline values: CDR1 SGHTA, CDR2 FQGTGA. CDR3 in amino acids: CASSLRGTPREQFF. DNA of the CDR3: TGTGCCAGCAGCTTAAGAGGGACTCCCCGTGAGCAGTTCTTC. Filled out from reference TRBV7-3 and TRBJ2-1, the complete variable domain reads GAGVSQTPSNKVTEKGKYVELRCDPISGHTALYWYRQSLGQGPEFLIYFQGTGAADDSGLPNDRFFAVRPEGSVSTLKIQRTERGDSAVYLCASSLRGTPREQFFGPGTRLTVL.

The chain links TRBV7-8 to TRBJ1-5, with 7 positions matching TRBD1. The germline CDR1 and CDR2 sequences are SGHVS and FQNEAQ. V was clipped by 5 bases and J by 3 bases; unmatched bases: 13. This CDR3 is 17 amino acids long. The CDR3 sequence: CASSGERLQGLNQPQHF. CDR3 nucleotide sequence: TGTGCCAGCAGCGGAGAAAGGTTACAGGGGCTCAATCAGCCCCAGCATTTT.

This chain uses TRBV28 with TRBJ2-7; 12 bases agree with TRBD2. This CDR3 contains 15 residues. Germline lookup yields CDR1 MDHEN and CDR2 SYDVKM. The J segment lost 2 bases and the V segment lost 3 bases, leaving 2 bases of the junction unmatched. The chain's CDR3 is CASSFRTSGTYEQYF. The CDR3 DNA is TGTGCCAGCAGTTTTCGGACTAGCGGGACCTACGAGCAGTACTTC.

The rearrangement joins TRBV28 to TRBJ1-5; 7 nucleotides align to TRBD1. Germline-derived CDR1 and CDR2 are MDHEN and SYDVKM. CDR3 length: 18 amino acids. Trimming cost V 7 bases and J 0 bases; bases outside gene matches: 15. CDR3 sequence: CASTSMPGQYNSNQPQHF. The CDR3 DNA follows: TGTGCCAGCACCTCCATGCCGGGACAGTATAATAGCAATCAGCCCCAGCATTTT. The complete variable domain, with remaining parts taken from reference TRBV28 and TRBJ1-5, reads DVKVTQSSRYLVKRTGEKVFLECVQDMDHENMFWYRQDPGLGLRLIYFSYDVKMKEKGDIPEGYSVSREKKERFSLILESASTNQTSMYLCASTSMPGQYNSNQPQHFGDGTRLSIL.

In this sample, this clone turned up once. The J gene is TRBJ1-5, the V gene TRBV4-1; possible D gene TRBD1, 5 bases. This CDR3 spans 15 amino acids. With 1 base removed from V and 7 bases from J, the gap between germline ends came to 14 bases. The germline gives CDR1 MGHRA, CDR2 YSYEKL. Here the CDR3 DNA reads TGCGCCAGCAGCCAAGGGTATGGGGGAGGGCAGCCCCAGCATTTT. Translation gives CASSQGYGGGQPQHF.

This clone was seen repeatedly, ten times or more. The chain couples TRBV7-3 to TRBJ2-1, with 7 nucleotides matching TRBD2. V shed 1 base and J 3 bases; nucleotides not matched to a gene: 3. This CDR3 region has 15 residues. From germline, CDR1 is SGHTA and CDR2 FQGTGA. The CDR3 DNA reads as TGTGCCAGCAGCTTAAGTCTAGCGGACTACAATGAGCAGTTCTTC. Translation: CASSLSLADYNEQFF.

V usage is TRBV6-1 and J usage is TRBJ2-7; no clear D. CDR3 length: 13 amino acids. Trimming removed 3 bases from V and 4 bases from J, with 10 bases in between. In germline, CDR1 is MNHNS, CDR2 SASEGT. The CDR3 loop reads CASSDRSPYEQYF. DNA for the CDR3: TGTGCCAGCAGTGATAGATCCCCTTACGAGCAGTACTTC.

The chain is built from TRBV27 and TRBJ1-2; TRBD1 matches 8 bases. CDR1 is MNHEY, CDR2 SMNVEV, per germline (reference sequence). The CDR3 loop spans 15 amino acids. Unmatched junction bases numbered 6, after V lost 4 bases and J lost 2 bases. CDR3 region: CASSSPGQGNYGYTF. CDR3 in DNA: TGTGCCAGCAGTTCTCCCGGACAGGGAAACTATGGCTACACCTTC.

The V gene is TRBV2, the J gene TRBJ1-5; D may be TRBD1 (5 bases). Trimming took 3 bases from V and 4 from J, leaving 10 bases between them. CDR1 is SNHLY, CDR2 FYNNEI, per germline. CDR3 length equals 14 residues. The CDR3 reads CASSERGGNQPQHF. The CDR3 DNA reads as TGTGCCAGCAGTGAGAGGGGAGGGAATCAGCCCCAGCATTTT.

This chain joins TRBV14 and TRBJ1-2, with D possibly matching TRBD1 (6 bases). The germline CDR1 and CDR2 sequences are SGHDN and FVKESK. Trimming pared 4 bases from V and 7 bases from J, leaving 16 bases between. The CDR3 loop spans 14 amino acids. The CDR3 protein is CASSRYQGIAGYTF. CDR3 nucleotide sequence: TGTGCCAGCAGCCGATATCAGGGGATAGCTGGCTACACCTTC.

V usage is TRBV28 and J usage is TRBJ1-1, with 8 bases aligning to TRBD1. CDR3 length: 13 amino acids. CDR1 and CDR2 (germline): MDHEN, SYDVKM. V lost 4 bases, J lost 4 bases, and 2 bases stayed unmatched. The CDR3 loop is CASSSTGATEAFF. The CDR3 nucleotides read TGTGCCAGCAGTTCGACAGGGGCCACTGAAGCTTTCTTT.

The CDR3 region is CASSPDRDYGYTF. The CDR3 nucleotides are TGCGCCAGCAGCCCTGACAGGGACTATGGCTACACCTTC. The V gene is TRBV5-1, the J gene TRBJ1-2; the match to TRBD1 covers 7 bases. The CDR3 contains 13 residues. V gave up 4 bases and J gave up 3 bases; unmatched junction bases: 3. In germline, CDR1 is SGHRS, CDR2 YFSETQ.

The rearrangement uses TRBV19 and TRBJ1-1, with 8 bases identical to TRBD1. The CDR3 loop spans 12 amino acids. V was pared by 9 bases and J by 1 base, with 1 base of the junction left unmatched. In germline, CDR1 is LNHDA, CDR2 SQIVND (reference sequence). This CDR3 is CASGTGNTEAFF. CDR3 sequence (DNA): TGTGCCAGCGGGACAGGGAACACTGAAGCTTTCTTT.

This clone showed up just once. In DNA form, the CDR3 reads TGTGCCAGCAGCGGTAGAGGAGAAAAACTGTTTTTT. Its translation: CASSGRGEKLFF. The chain combines TRBV4-2 with TRBJ1-4; D gene ambiguous. The CDR3 has 12 residues. The germline V and J ends were trimmed by 5 bases and 8 bases, with 9 bases remaining between them. Germline CDR1 and CDR2: LGHNA and YNFKEQ.

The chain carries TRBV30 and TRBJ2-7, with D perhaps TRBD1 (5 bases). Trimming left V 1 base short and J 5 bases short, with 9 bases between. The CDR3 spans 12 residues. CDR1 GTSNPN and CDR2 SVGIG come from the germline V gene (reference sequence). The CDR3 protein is CAWSEIGDEQYF. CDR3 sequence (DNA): TGTGCCTGGAGTGAGATAGGGGACGAGCAGTACTTC.

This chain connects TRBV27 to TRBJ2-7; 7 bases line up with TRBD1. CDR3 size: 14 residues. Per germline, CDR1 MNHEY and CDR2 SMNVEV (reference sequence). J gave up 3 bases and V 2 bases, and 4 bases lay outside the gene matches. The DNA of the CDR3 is TGTGCCAGCAGTTTACTAGGACAGGACTACGAGCAGTACTTC. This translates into CASSLLGQDYEQYF.